These T cell receptor beta chains were read from a single sample in a study of OX40 agonist ivuxolimab in advanced cancers. TCRdb keeps only in-frame clones here, not all; method: immunoSEQ multiplex PCR. The table has approximately 58,000 clones, around 90% seen once. This specimen was CD4+ or CD8+ T cells sorted from blood, taken in a trial of the OX40 agonist ivuxolimab. The receptors come from an adult with an advanced solid tumor such as melanoma, head and neck, liver or kidney cancer. The CDR3 runs from the conserved cysteine through the conserved F or W. D genes are given only for firm matches. Expanded clones are given a class, and other clones once, few, many or no size at all.

cdr3_nt,cdr3_aa,v_call,j_call,clone_size,d_call
TGTGCCAGTAGTGTCGCGGCCGTGCCCCAGCATTTT,CASSVAAVPQHF,TRBV19,TRBJ1-5,.,.
TGTGCCAGCAGCTCCTTCACTAGCGGGAAAGATACGCAGTATTTT,CASSSFTSGKDTQYF,TRBV7-2,TRBJ2-3,.,TRBD2
TGTGCCAGCAAGGGCGGGAGGACCGCAGATACGCAGTATTTT,CASKGGRTADTQYF,TRBV2,TRBJ2-3,.,TRBD2
TGTGCCAGCAGTTACGTCGGGCCTGGGAATGGAAACACCATATATTTT,CASSYVGPGNGNTIYF,TRBV6-5,TRBJ1-3,once,.
TGTGCCAGCAGCCCCGGATACGAGCAGTACTTC,CASSPGYEQYF,TRBV14,TRBJ2-7,.,.
TGTGCCAGCAGGGCCTATGGCTACACCTTC,CASRAYGYTF,TRBV6-1,TRBJ1-2,.,.
TGTGCCAGCAGCTTAGGAGGGAACTATGGCTACACCTTC,CASSLGGNYGYTF,TRBV5-4,TRBJ1-2,.,.
TGTGCCTGGAGTGTATCGTACGAGCAGTACTTC,CAWSVSYEQYF,TRBV30,TRBJ2-7,.,.
TGTGCCAGTAGTACCTCAGGGGTATCATCCTACGAGCAGTACTTC,CASSTSGVSSYEQYF,TRBV19,TRBJ2-7,once,.
TGTGCCAGCGCCGACCAAAGGGACACTGAAGCTTTCTTT,CASADQRDTEAFF,TRBV6-6,TRBJ1-1,.,.
TGTACCAGCAGCTCAGGGGGGACCCAGTACTTC,CTSSSGGTQYF,TRBV5-4,TRBJ2-5,.,TRBD1
TGTGCCAGCAGCTCCTCCCGGGTAGGCAAAAACATTCAGTACTTC,CASSSSRVGKNIQYF,TRBV6-1,TRBJ2-4,once,.
TGTGCCAGCAGTTTTGGGGGCACCCCCACTGAAGCTTTCTTT,CASSFGGTPTEAFF,TRBV27,TRBJ1-1,.,.
TGCAGCGTTGAAGTCGGACTCATTGAGCAGTTCTTC,CSVEVGLIEQFF,TRBV29-1,TRBJ2-1,.,.
TGTGCCAGCAGCCTGTCGCCAGGGTCTGGAAACACCATATATTTT,CASSLSPGSGNTIYF,TRBV11-2,TRBJ1-3,.,.
TGTGCCAGCAGTGCGAACAGCTACACTGAAGCTTTCTTT,CASSANSYTEAFF,TRBV2,TRBJ1-1,few,.
TGTGCCAGCAGCTTAAGGTTCCTAGCGGGAGTATATGAGCAGTTCTTC,CASSLRFLAGVYEQFF,TRBV11-2,TRBJ2-1,.,TRBD2
TGTGCCAGTAGGGCCCTCGGGGACAATCAGCCCCAGCATTTT,CASRALGDNQPQHF,TRBV19,TRBJ1-5,.,.
TGCGCCAGCCGACATGGACAGGGATATTACGAGCAGTACTTC,CASRHGQGYYEQYF,TRBV5-1,TRBJ2-7,.,TRBD1
TGTGCCATCAGTATAGCCGGGACTACAATCTCTGGGGCCAACGTCCTGACTTTC,CAISIAGTTISGANVLTF,TRBV10-3,TRBJ2-6,.,TRBD2
TGTGCCTGGAGAGCGCCGGGACAGGGTCGCTACACCTTC,CAWRAPGQGRYTF,TRBV30,TRBJ1-2,once,TRBD1
TGTGCCAGCAGGGGGGCTAGCACAGATACGCAGTATTTT,CASRGASTDTQYF,TRBV6-4,TRBJ2-3,.,.
TGTGCCAGCAGCCAGTCTAGCGCGAGCTCCTACGAGCAGTACTTC,CASSQSSASSYEQYF,TRBV9,TRBJ2-7,.,.
TGTGCCAGCGCGAGAGTGGTCAGACACTATGGCTACACCTTC,CASARVVRHYGYTF,TRBV6-1,TRBJ1-2,.,.
TGTGCCAGCAGCTTAGGGGCGAACACTGAAGCTTTCTTT,CASSLGANTEAFF,TRBV7-9,TRBJ1-1,.,.